This T cell receptor beta chain was recorded in a study of a mutant IDH1 vaccine in newly diagnosed glioma. Study in general: The patients received vaccinations eight times, in weeks 1, 3, 5, 7, 11, 15, 19 and 23. Either 4-6 weeks after radiotherapy alone or alongside temozolomide, vaccination was begun. Study-level points and caveats: In 93.3% of patients, immune responses induced by the vaccine occurred.

Clones were read by immunoSEQ multiplex PCR, and TCRdb kept only the in-frame ones, dropping some. The sample shows 35,000 to 45,000 clones, approximately 80% of them seen only once. Time point in this sample: week 5, during vaccination. Each vaccine dose was 300 ug of mutant IDH1 20-mer peptide, with topical imiquimod. Every donor had a new WHO grade 3 or 4 astrocytoma that was IDH1-mutant, with loss of nuclear ATRX. Germline CDR1 and CDR2: MNHEY and SMNVEV (reference sequence). Trimming pared 1 base from V and 1 base from J, leaving 13 bases between. The CDR3 sequence is 16 residues long. In the case of this clone: No antigen is known for it.

This sequence originates from a man aged 45 to 65 with glioma. The chain combines TRBV27 with TRBJ1-1, with D possibly TRBD1 on 6 matching bases. The source was PBMCs, collected from a glioma patient whose treatment included an IDH1 peptide vaccine. CDR3 bases: TGTGCCAGCAGTTTATTCGGAGGAGGGGGGAACACTGAAGCTTTCTTT. Translated: CASSLFGGGGNTEAFF.